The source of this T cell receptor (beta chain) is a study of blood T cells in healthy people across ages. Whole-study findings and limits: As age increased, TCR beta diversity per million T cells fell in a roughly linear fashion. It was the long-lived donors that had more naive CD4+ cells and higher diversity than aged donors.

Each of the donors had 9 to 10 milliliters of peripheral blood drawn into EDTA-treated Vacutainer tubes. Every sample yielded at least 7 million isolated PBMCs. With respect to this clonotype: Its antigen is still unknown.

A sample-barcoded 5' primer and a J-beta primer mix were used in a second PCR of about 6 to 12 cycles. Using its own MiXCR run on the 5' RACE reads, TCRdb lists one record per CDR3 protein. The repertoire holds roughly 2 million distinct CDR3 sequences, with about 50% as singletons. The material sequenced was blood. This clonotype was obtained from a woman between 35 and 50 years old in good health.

The CDR3 here is CASSPGTARLNNEQYF. In DNA form, the CDR3 reads TGTGCCAGCAGCCCGGGGACAGCCCGACTTAACAATGAGCAGTACTTC. The rearrangement links TRBV7-9 to TRBJ2-5; TRBD1 matches 7 bases. The CDR3 runs to 16 residues. Losses at the gene ends were 5 bases for V and 11 bases for J; bases not matched to a gene: 20. Germline loops: CDR1 SEHNR, CDR2 FQNEAQ (reference sequence).